This TCR beta chain was observed in a study of T cells in Graves' hyperthyroidism and ophthalmopathy. Only a few counts were recorded for this clonotype. The antigen is unknown. V gave up 5 bases and J gave up 4 bases; unmatched junction bases: 10. In germline, CDR1 is SEHNR, CDR2 FQNEAQ (reference sequence). The CDR3 has 15 residues. Researchers took RNA transcripts and amplified the TCR beta CDR3 regions from them. Initially, a first-round RT-PCR of the TCR CDR3 employed the HTBI primer set. TCRdb re-derived calls from the multiplex PCR reads in MiXCR, one entry per CDR3 protein. There are around 540,000 distinct CDR3 sequences in the sample; approximately 44% occur only once, and 8.2% lies in the top ten. The study's findings and limits: Blood also showed most of the thyroid clonotypes that were expanded above 0.001.

Exclusion criteria comprised uncontrolled infection, other autoimmune disease, pregnancy or lactation. The source material was peripheral blood or thyroid tissue (not recorded which). This chain links TRBV7-9 with TRBJ2-5; 7 bases are a match to TRBD2. This sequence originates from a woman aged 18-29 years with Graves' hyperthyroidism. This CDR3 reads CASSLGTLAAETQYF. CDR3 nucleotides: TGTGCCAGCAGCCTAGGGACCCTAGCGGCAGAGACCCAGTACTTC.